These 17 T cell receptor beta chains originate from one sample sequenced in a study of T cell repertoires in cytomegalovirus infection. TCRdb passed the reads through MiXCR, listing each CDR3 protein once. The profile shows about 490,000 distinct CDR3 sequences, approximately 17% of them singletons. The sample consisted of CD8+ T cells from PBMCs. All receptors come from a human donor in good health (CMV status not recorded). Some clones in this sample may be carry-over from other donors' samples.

The CDR3 DNA sequence: TGCGCCAGCAGCCAAGATTTGACAGATACGCAGTATTTT. It encodes CASSQDLTDTQYF. The rearrangement uses TRBV4-1 and TRBJ2-3; no definite D call. Trimming shortened V by 0 bases and J by 3 bases, and 4 bases separated the two germline ends. This CDR3 has 13 residues. Germline assignment: CDR1 MGHRA and CDR2 YSYEKL.

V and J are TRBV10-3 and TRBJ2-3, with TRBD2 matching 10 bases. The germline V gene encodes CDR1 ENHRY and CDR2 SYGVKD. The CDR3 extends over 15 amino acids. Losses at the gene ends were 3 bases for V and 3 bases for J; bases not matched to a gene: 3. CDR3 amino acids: CAISEAGGGTDTQYF. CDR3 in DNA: TGTGCCATCAGTGAAGCGGGAGGGGGAACAGATACGCAGTATTTT.

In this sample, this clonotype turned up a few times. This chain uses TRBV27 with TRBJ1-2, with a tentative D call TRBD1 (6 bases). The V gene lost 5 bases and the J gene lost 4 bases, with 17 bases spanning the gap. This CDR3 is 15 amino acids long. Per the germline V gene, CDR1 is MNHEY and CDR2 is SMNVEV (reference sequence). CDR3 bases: TGTGCCAGCAGTCCTGGCGGGGGGCAGGGCTATGGCTACACCTTC. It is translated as CASSPGGGQGYGYTF.

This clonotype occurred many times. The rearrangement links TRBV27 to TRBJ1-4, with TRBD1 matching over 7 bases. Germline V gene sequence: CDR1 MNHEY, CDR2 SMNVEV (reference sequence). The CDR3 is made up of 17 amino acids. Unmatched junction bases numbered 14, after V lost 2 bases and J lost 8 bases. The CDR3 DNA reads TGTGCCAGCAGTTTACGCCAGGGGGTACGCCCTGAGGAAAAACTGTTTTTT. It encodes CASSLRQGVRPEEKLFF.

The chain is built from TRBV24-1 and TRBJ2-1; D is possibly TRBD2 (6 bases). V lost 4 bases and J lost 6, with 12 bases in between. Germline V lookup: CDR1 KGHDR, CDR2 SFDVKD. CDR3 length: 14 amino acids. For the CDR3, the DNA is TGTGCCACCAGTGACACCCTCGGGGGCAATGAGCAGTTCTTC. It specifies CATSDTLGGNEQFF.

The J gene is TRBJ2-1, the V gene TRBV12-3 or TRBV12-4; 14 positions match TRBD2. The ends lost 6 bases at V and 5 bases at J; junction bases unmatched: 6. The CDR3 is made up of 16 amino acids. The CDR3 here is CASSLPGLAGDNEQFF. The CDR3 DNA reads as TGTGCCAGCAGCCTACCGGGACTAGCGGGAGACAATGAGCAGTTCTTC.

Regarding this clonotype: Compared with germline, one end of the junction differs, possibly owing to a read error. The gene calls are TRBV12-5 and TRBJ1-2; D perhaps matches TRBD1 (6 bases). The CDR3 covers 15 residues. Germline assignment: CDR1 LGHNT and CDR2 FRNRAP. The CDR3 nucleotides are TGTGCTAGTGGCCCCCCCGGGACAAACACGTATGGTTACACCTTC. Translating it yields CASGPPGTNTYGYTF.

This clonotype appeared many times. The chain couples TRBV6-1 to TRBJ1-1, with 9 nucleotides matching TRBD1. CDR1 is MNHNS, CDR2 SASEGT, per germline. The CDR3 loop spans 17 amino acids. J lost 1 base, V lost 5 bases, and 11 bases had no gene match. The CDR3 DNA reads TGTGCCAGCAGTCTCCCGGACAGGGGCAGGGAGAACACTGAAGCTTTCTTT. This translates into CASSLPDRGRENTEAFF.

The CDR3 region has the DNA TGTGCCAGCAGGGAGAGGGGACAGAGCTACAATGAGCAGTTCTTC. This encodes CASRERGQSYNEQFF. The chain carries TRBV5-4 and TRBJ2-1; 7 bases are a match to TRBD1. CDR1 is SGHNT and CDR2 is YYREEE in the germline V gene (reference sequence). This CDR3 spans 15 amino acids. V lost 5 bases to trimming and J lost 3 bases; unmatched junction nucleotides: 8.

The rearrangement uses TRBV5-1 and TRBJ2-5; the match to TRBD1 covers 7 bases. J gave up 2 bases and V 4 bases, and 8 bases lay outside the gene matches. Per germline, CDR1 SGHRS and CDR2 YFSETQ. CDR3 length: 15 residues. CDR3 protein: CASSPSGTAQETQYF. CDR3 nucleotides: TGCGCCAGCAGCCCGTCCGGGACAGCTCAAGAGACCCAGTACTTC.

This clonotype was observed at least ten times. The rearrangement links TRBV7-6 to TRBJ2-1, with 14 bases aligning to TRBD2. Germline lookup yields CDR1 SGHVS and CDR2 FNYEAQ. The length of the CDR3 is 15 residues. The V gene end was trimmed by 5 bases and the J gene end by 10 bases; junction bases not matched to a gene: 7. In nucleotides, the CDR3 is TGTGCCAGCAGCCTGGGGACTAGCGGGGGACAGGAGCAGTTCTTC. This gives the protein CASSLGTSGGQEQFF.

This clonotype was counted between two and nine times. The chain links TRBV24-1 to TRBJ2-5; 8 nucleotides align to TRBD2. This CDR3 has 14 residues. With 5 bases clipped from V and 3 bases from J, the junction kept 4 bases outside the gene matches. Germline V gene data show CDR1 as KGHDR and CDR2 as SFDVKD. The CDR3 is CATSAGGLEETQYF. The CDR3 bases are TGTGCCACCAGTGCGGGGGGGCTGGAAGAGACCCAGTACTTC.

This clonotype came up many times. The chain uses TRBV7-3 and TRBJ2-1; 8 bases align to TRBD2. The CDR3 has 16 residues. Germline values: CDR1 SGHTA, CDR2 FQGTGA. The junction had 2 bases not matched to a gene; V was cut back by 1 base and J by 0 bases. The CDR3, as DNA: TGTGCCAGCAGCTTAAGCGGGGGGTCCTCCTACAATGAGCAGTTCTTC. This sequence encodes CASSLSGGSSYNEQFF.

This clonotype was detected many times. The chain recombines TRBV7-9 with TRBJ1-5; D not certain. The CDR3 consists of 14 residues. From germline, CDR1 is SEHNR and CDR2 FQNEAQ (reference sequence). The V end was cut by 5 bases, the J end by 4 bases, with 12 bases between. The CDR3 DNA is TGTGCCAGCAGCCCGGTAACGTATAATCAGCCCCAGCATTTT. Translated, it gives CASSPVTYNQPQHF. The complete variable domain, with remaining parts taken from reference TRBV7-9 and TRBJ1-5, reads DTGVSQNPRHKITKRGQNVTFRCDPISEHNRLYWYRQTLGQGPEFLTYFQNEAQLEKSRLLSDRFSAERPKGSFSTLEIQRTEQGDSAMYLCASSPVTYNQPQHFGDGTRLSIL.

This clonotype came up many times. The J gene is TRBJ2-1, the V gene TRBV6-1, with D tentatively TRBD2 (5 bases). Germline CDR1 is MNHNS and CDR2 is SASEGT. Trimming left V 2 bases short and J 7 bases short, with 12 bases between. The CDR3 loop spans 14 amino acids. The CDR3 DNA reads TGTGCCAGCAGTGAAACTAGAACTGGGAATGAGCAGTTCTTC. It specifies CASSETRTGNEQFF.

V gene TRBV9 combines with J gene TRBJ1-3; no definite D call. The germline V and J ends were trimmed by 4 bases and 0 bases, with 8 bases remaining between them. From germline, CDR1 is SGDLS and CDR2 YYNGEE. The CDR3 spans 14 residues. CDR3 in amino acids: CASSSTSSGNTIYF. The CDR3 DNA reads TGTGCCAGCAGCTCCACTAGCTCTGGAAACACCATATATTTT.

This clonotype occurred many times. CDR3 DNA: TGTGCCAGCAGTCCCTCTAGCCGCAATGAGCAGTTCTTC. Encoded protein: CASSPSSRNEQFF. The V and J genes are TRBV6-5 and TRBJ2-1; D is possibly TRBD2 (5 bases). The germline gives CDR1 MNHEY, CDR2 SVGAGI. The CDR3 loop spans 13 amino acids. The germline V and J ends were trimmed by 5 bases and 6 bases, with 11 bases remaining between them.